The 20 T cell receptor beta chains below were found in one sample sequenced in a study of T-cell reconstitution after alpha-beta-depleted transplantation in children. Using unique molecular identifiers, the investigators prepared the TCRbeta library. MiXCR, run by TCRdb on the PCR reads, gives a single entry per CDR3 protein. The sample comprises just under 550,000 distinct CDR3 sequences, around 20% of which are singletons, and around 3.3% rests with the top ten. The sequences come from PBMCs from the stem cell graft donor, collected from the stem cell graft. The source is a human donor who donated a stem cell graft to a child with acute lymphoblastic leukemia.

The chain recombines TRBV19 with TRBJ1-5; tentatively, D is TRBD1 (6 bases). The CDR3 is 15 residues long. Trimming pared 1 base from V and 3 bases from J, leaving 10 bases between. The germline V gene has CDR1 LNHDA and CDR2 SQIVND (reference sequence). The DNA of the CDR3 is TGTGCCAGTAGTATAGCTCAGGGGTACAATCAGCCCCAGCATTTT. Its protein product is CASSIAQGYNQPQHF.

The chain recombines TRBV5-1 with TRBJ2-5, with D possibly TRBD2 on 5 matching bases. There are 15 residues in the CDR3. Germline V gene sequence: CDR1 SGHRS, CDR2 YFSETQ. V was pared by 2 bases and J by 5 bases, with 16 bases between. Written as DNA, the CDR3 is TGCGCCAGCAGCTTTGCACTAGTTAGGATGGAGACCCAGTACTTC. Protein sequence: CASSFALVRMETQYF.

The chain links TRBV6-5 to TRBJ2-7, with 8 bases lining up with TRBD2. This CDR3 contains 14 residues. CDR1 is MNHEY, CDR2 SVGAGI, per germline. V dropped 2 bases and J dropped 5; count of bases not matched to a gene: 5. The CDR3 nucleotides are TGTGCCAGCAGTTACACTAGCGGTAGGGACGAGCAGTACTTC. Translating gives CASSYTSGRDEQYF.

Here the CDR3 reads CASSLSWTGQNEQYF. The CDR3 DNA reads as TGTGCCAGCAGTTTATCGTGGACAGGACAGAACGAGCAGTACTTC. The chain carries TRBV27 and TRBJ2-7; TRBD1 matches at 7 bases. CDR1 is MNHEY, CDR2 SMNVEV, per germline (reference sequence). The V gene end was trimmed by 0 bases and the J gene end by 5 bases; junction bases not matched to a gene: 7. The CDR3 length is 15 residues.

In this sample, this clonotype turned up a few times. This CDR3 reads CSVSGQDSGNTIYF. The CDR3, as DNA: TGCAGCGTGTCGGGACAGGACTCTGGAAACACCATATATTTT. The chain carries TRBV29-1 and TRBJ1-3, with TRBD1 matching over 8 bases. V dropped 6 bases and J dropped 0; count of bases not matched to a gene: 4. In germline, CDR1 is SQVTM, CDR2 ANQGSEA. This CDR3 has 14 amino acids. Full variable domain (missing parts from reference TRBV29-1 and TRBJ1-3): SAVISQKPSRDICQRGTSLTIQCQVDSQVTMMFWYRQQPGQSLTLIATANQGSEATYESGFVIDKFPISRPNLTFSTLTVSNMSPEDSSIYLCSVSGQDSGNTIYFGEGSWLTVV.

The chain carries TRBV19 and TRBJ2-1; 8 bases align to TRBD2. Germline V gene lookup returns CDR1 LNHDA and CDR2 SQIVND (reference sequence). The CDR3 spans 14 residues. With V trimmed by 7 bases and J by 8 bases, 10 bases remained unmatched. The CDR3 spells CASTAREAGDEQFF. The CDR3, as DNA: TGTGCCAGTACCGCGCGGGAGGCAGGCGATGAGCAGTTCTTC.

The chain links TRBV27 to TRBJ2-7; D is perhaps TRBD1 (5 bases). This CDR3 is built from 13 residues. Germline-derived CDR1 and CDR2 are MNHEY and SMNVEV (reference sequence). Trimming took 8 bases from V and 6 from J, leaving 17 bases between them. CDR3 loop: CASRLQGPGEQYF. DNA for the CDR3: TGTGCCAGCCGCCTTCAGGGTCCGGGCGAGCAGTACTTC.

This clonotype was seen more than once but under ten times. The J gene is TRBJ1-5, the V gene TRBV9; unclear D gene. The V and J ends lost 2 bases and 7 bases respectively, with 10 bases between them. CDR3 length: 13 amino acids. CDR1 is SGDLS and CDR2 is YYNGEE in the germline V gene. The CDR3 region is CASSVGGMQPQHF. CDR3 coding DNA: TGTGCCAGCAGCGTTGGAGGGATGCAGCCCCAGCATTTT.

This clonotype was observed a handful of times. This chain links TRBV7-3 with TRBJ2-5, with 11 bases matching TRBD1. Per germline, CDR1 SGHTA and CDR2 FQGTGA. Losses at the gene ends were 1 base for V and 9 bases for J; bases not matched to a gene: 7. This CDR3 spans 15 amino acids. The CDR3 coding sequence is TGTGCCAGCAGCTTAATAGGGACAGGGGGGGAGGCCCAGTACTTC. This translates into CASSLIGTGGEAQYF.

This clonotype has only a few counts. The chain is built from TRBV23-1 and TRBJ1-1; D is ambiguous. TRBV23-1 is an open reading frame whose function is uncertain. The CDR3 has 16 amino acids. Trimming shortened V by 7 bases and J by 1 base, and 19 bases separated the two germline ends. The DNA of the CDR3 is TGCGCCAGCATACTTTTCGATGGACGGGCGAACACTGAAGCTTTCTTT. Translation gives CASILFDGRANTEAFF.

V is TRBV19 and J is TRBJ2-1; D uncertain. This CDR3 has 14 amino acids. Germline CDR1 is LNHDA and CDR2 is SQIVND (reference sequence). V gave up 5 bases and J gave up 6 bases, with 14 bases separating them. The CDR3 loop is CASSYVFVGNEQFF. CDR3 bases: TGTGCCAGTAGTTACGTATTTGTGGGCAATGAGCAGTTCTTC.

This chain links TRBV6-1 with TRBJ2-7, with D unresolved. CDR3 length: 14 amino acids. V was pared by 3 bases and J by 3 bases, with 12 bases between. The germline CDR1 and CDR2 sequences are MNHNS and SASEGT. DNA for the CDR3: TGTGCCAGCAGTGAGGTGGACGCCGTCTACGAGCAGTACTTC. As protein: CASSEVDAVYEQYF.

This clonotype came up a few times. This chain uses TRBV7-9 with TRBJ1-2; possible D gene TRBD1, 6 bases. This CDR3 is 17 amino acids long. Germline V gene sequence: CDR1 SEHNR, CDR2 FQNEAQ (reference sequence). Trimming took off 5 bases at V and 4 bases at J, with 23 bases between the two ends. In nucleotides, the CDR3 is TGTGCCAGCAGCCCGTCTCGGGGGGGCCCCCTCCTCTATGGCTACACCTTC. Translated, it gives CASSPSRGGPLLYGYTF.

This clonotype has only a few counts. The CDR3 spells CASSLRGGANVLTF. In DNA form, the CDR3 reads TGTGCCAGCAGTTTAAGGGGGGGGGCCAACGTCCTGACTTTC. The chain carries TRBV12-3 or TRBV12-4 and TRBJ2-6, with D possibly TRBD1 on 6 matching bases. The CDR3 contains 14 residues. V was cut by 2 bases and J by 4 bases, with 6 bases left in between.

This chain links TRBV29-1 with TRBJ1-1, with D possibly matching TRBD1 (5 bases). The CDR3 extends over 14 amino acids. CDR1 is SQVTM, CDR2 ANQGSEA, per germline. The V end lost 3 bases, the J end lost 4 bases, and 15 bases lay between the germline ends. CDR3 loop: CSVDRGRIGTEAFF. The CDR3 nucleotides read TGCAGCGTTGATCGGGGGAGAATTGGCACTGAAGCTTTCTTT.

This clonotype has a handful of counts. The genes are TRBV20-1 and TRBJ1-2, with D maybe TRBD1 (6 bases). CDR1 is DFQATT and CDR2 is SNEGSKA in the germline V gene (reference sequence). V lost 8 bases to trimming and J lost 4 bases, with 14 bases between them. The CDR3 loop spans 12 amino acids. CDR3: CSPLRTVYGYTF. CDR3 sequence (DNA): TGCAGTCCCCTCAGGACAGTCTATGGCTACACCTTC.

The DNA of the CDR3 is TGTGCCAGCAGATTCGACCGGGGGAAGTCTTTCTTT. Translating it yields CASRFDRGKSFF. This chain links TRBV11-2 with TRBJ1-1; D may be TRBD1 (5 bases). Trimming removed 6 bases at V and 12 bases at J, with 17 bases between. Germline assignment: CDR1 SGHAT and CDR2 FQNNGV. The CDR3 totals 12 residues.

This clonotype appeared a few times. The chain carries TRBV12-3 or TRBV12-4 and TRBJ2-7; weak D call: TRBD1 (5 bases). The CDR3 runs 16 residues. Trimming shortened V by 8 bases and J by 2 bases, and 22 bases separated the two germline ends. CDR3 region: CASRRSGAGLAYEQYF. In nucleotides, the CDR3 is TGTGCCAGCCGTAGATCTGGGGCAGGTCTTGCCTACGAGCAGTACTTC.

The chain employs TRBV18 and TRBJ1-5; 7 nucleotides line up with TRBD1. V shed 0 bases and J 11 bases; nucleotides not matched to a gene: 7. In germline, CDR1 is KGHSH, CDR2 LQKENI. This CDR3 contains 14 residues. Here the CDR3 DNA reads TGTGCCAGCTCACCACCCACAGGGGCCCTATCCCAGCATTTT. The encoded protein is CASSPPTGALSQHF.

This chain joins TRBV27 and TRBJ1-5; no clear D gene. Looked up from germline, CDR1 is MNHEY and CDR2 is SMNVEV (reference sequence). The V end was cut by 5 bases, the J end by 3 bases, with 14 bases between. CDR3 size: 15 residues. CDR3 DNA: TGTGCCAGCAGTCCCGGCGGCAGTTACAATCAGCCCCAGCATTTT. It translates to CASSPGGSYNQPQHF.